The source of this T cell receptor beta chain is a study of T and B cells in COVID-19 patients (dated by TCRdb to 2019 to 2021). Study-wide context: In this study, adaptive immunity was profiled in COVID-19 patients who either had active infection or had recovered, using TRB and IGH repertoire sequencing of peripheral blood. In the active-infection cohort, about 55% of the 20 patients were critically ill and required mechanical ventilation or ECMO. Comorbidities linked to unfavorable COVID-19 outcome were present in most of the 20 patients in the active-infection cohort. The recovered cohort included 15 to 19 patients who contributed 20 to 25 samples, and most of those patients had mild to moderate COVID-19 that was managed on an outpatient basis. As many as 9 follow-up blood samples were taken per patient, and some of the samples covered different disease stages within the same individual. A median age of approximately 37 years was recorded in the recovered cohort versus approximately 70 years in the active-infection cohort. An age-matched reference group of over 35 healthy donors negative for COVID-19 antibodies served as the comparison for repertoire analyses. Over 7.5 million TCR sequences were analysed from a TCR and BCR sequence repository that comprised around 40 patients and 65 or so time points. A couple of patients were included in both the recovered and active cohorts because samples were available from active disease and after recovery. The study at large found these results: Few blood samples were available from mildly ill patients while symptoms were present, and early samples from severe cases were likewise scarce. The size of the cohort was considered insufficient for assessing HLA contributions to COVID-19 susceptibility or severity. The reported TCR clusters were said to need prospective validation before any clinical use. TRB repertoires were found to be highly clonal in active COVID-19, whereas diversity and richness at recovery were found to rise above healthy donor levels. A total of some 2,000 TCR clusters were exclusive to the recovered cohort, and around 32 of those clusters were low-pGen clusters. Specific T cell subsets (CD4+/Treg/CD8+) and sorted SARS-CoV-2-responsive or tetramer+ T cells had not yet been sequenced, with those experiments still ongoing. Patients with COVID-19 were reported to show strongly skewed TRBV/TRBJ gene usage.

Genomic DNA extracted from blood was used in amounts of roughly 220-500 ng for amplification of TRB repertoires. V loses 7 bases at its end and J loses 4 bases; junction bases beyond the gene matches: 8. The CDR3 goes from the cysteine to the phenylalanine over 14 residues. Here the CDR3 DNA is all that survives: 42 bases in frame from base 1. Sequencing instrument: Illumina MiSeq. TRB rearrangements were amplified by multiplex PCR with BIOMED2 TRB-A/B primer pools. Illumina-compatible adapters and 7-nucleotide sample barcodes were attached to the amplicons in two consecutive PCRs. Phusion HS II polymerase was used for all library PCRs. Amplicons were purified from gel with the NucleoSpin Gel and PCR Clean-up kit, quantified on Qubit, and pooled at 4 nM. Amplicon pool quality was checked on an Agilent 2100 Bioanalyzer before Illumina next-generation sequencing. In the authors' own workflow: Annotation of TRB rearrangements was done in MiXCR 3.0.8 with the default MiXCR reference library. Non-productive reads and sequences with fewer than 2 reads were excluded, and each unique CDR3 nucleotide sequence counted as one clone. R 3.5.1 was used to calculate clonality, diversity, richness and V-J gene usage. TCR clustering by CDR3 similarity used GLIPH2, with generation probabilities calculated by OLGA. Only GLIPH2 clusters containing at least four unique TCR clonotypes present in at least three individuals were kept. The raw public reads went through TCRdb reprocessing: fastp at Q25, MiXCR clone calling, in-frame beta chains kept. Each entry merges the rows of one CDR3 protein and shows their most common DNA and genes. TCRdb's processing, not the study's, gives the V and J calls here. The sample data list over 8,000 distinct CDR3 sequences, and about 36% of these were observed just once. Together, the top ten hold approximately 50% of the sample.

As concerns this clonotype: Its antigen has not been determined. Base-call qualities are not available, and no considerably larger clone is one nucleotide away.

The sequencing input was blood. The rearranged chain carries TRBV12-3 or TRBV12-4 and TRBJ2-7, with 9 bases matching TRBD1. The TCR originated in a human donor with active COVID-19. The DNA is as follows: TGTGCCAGCACTCCCAGGGACAGGGAATACGAGCAGTACTTC. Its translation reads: CASTPRDREYEQYF.